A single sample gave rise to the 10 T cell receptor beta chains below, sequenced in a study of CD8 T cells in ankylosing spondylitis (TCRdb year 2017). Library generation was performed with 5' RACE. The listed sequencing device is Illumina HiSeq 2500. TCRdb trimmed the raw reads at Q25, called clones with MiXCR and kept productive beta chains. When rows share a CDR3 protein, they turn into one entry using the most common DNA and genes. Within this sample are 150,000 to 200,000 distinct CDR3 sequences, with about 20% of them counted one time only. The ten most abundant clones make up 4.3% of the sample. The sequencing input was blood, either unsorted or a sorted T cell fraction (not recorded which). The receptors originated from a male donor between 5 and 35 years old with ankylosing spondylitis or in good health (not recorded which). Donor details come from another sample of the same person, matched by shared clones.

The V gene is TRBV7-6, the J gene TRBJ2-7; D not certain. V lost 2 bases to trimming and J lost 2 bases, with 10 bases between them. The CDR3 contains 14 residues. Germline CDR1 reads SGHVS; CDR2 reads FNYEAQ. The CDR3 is CASSLRPSAYEQYF. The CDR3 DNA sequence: TGTGCCAGCAGCTTAAGACCTTCAGCCTACGAGCAGTACTTC.

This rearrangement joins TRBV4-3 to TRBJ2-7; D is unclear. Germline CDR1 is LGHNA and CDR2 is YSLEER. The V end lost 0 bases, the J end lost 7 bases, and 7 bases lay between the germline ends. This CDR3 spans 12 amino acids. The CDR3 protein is CASSQDWKEQYF. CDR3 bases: TGCGCCAGCAGCCAAGATTGGAAGGAGCAGTACTTC.

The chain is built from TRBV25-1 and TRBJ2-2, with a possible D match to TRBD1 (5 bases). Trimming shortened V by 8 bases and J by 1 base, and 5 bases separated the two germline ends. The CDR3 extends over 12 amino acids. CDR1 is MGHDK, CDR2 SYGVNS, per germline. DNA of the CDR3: TGTGCCAGCCAGGGGAACACCGGGGAGCTGTTTTTT. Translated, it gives CASQGNTGELFF.

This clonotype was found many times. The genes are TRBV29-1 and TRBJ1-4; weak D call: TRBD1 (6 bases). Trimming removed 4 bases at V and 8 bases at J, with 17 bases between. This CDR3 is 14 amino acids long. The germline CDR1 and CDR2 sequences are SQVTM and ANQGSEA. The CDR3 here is CSVAVGGAGEKLFF. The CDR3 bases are TGCAGCGTTGCCGTCGGGGGCGCGGGAGAAAAACTGTTTTTT.

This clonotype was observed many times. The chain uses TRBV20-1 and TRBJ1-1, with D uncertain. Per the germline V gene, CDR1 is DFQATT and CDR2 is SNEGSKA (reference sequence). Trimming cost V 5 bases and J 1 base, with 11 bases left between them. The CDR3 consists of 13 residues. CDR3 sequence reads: CSAGPGRNTEAFF. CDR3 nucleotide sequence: TGCAGTGCTGGACCTGGACGGAACACTGAAGCTTTCTTT.

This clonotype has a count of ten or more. The CDR3 DNA sequence: TGTGCCAGTATGGGGGTTAGTGCGAACACTGAAGCTTTCTTT. This gives the protein CASMGVSANTEAFF. The chain uses TRBV19 and TRBJ1-1, with D possibly TRBD1 on 5 matching bases. V lost 7 bases and J 1 base, leaving 13 bases between the germline ends. Germline V lookup: CDR1 LNHDA, CDR2 SQIVND (reference sequence). The CDR3 runs 14 residues.

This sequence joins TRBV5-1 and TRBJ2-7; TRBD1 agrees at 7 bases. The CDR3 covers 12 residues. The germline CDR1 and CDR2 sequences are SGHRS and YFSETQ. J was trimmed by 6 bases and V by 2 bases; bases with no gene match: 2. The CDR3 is CASSLTGAEQYV. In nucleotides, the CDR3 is TGCGCCAGCAGCTTAACAGGGGCCGAGCAGTACGTC.

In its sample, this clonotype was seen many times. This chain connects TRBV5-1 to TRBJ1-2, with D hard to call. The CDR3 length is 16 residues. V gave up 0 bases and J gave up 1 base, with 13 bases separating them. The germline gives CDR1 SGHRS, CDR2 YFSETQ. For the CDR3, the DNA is TGCGCCAGCAGCTTGGAAGTACCACCCCATAACTATGGCTACACCTTC. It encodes CASSLEVPPHNYGYTF. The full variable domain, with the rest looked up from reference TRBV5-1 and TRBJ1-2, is KAGVTQTPRYLIKTRGQQVTLSCSPISGHRSVSWYQQTPGQGLQFLFEYFSETQRNKGNFPGRFSGRQFSNSRSEMNVSTLELGDSALYLCASSLEVPPHNYGYTFGSGTRLTVV.

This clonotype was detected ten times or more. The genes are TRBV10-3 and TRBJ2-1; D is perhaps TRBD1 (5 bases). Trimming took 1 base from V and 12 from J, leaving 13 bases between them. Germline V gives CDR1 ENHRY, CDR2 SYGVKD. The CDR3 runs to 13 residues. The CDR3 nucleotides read TGTGCCATCAGTGAGTTTAGTAGGCAGGGGCAGTTCTTC. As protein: CAISEFSRQGQFF.

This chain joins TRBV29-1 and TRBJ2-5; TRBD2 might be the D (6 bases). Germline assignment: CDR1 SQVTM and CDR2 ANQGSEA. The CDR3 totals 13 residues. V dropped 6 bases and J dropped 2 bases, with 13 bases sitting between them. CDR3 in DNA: TGCAGCGTCCCCGGGACTGGTCAAGAGACCCAGTACTTC. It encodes CSVPGTGQETQYF.